This TCR beta chain was recovered during a study of low-dose radiotherapy and immunotherapy resistance in tumors (dated by TCRdb to 2021 to 2024). Background on the whole study: Patients in Cohort 1 were given 0.5 Gy per fraction every 2 weeks, and the prescribed total PTV dose was 6.5 Gy. In Cohort 2, 1 Gy per fraction was delivered every two weeks, for a total of 13 Gy over 26 weeks. Patients were given nivolumab as a 240 mg flat dose every two weeks and ipilimumab at 1 mg/kg every six weeks, with both drugs delivered intravenously. Intravenous cyclophosphamide at 200 mg/m2 was administered every two weeks, one day ahead of each radiation and immunotherapy administration. Patients took aspirin 300 mg orally once daily for four cycles, starting on cycle 1 day 1. The trial did not randomize participants into treatment groups. The translational analysis covered eight patients: three from the first dose cohort and the first five from the second dose cohort.

This clonotype was found many times. Its antigen has not been determined. Base-call qualities are not available, and no considerably larger clone is one nucleotide away. TCRdb shows the sequencer as Illumina HiSeq 2500. Superscript III and a set of TRAV- and TRBV-specific primers were used to synthesize first-strand cDNA, so that both TCRalpha and TCRbeta chains were covered. TCRs were amplified with Phusion for approximately 21 PCR cycles, with a constant-region primer paired with the adapter attached to the V primers. Amplification of the isolated mRNA was done with the MessageAmp II aRNA Amplification Kit, which involved a roughly 16-hour in vitro transcription at 37 degrees C. The Dynabeads mRNA DIRECT Purification Kit was used to isolate mRNA for TCR sequencing. Indexed Illumina adapters were added in a second 25-cycle Phusion PCR, and the resulting products were purified with AMPure XP beads. Processing in the source paper ran as follows. Using custom Perl scripts, TCR sequences encoding the same protein were pooled, out-of-frame sequences were removed, and the abundance of each clonotype was computed. Any TCR sequence backed by just one read was left out of the analysis. Among the metrics used to describe the repertoires were Shannon entropy, Gini index, clonality, richness, and the frequency of TCRs shared between repertoires. The public reads were quality trimmed at Q25 with fastp and then assembled into clones with MiXCR by TCRdb, keeping productive beta chains. Identical CDR3 protein sequences are pooled into one entry, listed with their most common genes and DNA. The V and J calls were not made by the authors but by TCRdb's processing. The sample includes about 64,000 distinct CDR3 sequences, with about 25% observed a single time. 5.5% to 8.5% of the sample belongs to the ten largest clones.

The CDR3 sequence holds 16 residues, the cysteine and phenylalanine included. Just the 48-base CDR3 DNA is kept, in frame starting at base 1. CDR1 and CDR2 (MGHDK, SYGVNS) derive from the germline V gene. V and J are truncated by 8 bases and 0 bases respectively, leaving an intervening sequence of 18 bases. In the paper's terms, the time point label means: before trial treatment. The donors took part in RACIN, a single-arm, phase I, dose-escalation trial that combined nivolumab, ipilimumab, aspirin, low-dose cyclophosphamide and low-dose radiotherapy. Patients with advanced, TIL-negative solid tumors were considered eligible.

The rearranged chain carries TRBV25-1 and TRBJ2-3; the D gene assignment is ambiguous. The clonotype originates from a male donor with rectosigmoid adenocarcinoma. The sequencing used PBMCs, collected before treatment. This receptor has the CDR3 CASQAMGSRSTDTQYF. The nucleotides are TGTGCCAGCCAGGCCATGGGCAGTCGAAGCACAGATACGCAGTATTTT.